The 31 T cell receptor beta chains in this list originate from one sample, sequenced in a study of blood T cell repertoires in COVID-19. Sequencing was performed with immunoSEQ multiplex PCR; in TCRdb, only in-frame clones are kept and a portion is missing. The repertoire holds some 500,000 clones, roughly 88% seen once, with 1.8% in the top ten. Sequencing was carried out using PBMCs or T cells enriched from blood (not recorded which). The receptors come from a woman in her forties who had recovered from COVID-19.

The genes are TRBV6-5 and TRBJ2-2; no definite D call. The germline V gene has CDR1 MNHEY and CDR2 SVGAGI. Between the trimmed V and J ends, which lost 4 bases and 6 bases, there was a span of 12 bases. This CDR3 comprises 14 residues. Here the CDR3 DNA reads TGTGCCAGCAGTTTCCTCGTTTCGGCCGGGGAGCTGTTTTTT. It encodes CASSFLVSAGELFF.

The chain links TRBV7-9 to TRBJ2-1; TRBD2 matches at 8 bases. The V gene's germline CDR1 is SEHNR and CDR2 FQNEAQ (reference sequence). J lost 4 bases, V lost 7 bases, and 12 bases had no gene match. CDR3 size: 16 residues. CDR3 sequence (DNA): TGTGCCAGCACCCTGTGGAGCGGGAGTTCTTACAATGAGCAGTTCTTC. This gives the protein CASTLWSGSSYNEQFF.

CDR3 amino acids: CASSRGAEMYQETQYF. In nucleotides, the CDR3 is TGCGCCAGCAGCCGTGGGGCAGAGATGTACCAAGAGACCCAGTACTTC. V gene TRBV5-1 combines with J gene TRBJ2-5, with a possible D match to TRBD1 (5 bases). CDR3 length: 16 amino acids. V was clipped by 4 bases and J by 0 bases, with 16 bases between them. The germline gives CDR1 SGHRS, CDR2 YFSETQ. Supplemented by reference TRBV5-1 and TRBJ2-5, the full variable domain reads KAGVTQTPRYLIKTRGQQVTLSCSPISGHRSVSWYQQTPGQGLQFLFEYFSETQRNKGNFPGRFSGRQFSNSRSEMNVSTLELGDSALYLCASSRGAEMYQETQYFGPGTRLLVL.

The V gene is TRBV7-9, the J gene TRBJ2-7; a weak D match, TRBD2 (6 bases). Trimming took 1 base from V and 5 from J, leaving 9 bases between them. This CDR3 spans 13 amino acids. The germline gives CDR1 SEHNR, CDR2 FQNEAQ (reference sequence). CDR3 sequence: CASSLESGHEQYF. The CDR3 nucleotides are TGTGCCAGCAGCTTAGAGAGCGGGCACGAGCAGTACTTC. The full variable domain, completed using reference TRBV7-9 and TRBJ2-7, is DTGVSQNPRHKITKRGQNVTFRCDPISEHNRLYWYRQTLGQGPEFLTYFQNEAQLEKSRLLSDRFSAERPKGSFSTLEIQRTEQGDSAMYLCASSLESGHEQYFGPGTRLTVT.

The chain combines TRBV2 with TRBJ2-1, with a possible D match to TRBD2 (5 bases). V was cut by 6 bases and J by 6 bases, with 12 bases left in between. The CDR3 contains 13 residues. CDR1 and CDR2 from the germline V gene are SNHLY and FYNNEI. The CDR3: CASRPGLINEQFF. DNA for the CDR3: TGTGCCAGCAGACCCGGACTTATCAATGAGCAGTTCTTC.

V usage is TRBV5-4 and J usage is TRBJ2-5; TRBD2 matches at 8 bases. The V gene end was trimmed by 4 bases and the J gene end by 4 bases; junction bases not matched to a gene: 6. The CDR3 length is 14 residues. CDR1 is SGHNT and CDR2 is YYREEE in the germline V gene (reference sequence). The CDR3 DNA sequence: TGTGCCAGCAGCGAAGCGGGAGAGACAGAGACCCAGTACTTC. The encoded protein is CASSEAGETETQYF. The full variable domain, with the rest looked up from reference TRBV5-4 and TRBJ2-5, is ETGVTQSPTHLIKTRGQQVTLRCSSQSGHNTVSWYQQALGQGPQFIFQYYREEENGRGNFPPRFSGLQFPNYSSELNVNALELDDSALYLCASSEAGETETQYFGPGTRLLVL.

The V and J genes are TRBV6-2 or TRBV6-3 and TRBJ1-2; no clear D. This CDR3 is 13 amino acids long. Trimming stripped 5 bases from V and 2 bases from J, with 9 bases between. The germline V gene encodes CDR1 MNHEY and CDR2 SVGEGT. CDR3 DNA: TGTGCCAGCAGTGGCAGTAACAACTATGGCTACACCTTC. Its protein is CASSGSNNYGYTF.

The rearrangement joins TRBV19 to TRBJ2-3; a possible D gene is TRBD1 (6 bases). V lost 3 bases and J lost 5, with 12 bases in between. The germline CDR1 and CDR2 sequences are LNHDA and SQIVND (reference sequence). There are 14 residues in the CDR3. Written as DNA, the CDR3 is TGTGCCAGTAGTATTTCGCCAGGGGAAGATACGCAGTATTTT. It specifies CASSISPGEDTQYF.

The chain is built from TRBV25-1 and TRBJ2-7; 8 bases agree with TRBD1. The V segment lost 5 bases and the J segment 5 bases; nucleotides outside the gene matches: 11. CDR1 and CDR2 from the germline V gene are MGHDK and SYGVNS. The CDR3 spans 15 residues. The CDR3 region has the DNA TGTGCCAGCAGTACAACCAGGGGGCGCACCGACGAGCAGTACTTC. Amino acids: CASSTTRGRTDEQYF.

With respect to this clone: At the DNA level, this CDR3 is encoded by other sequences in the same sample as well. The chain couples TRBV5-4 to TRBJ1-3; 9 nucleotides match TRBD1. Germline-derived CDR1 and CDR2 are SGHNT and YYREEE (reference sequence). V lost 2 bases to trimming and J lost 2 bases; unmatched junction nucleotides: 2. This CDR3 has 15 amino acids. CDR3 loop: CASSLGQGPGNTIYF. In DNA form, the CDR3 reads TGTGCCAGCAGCTTAGGACAGGGGCCTGGAAACACCATATATTTT. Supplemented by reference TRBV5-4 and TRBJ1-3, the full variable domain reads ETGVTQSPTHLIKTRGQQVTLRCSSQSGHNTVSWYQQALGQGPQFIFQYYREEENGRGNFPPRFSGLQFPNYSSELNVNALELDDSALYLCASSLGQGPGNTIYFGEGSWLTVV.

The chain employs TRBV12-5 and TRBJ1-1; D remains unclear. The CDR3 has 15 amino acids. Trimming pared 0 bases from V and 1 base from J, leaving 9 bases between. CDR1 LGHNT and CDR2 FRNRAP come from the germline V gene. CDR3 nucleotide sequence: TGTGCTAGTGGTTTGGTACTTGGAGGGAACACTGAAGCTTTCTTT. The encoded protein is CASGLVLGGNTEAFF.

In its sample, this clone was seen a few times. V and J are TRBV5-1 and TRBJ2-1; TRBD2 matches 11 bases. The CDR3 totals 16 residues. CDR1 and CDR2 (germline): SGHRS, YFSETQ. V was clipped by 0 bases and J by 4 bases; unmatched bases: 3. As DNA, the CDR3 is TGCGCCAGCAGCTTGGTAGGGACTAGCGGATACAATGAGCAGTTCTTC. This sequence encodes CASSLVGTSGYNEQFF.

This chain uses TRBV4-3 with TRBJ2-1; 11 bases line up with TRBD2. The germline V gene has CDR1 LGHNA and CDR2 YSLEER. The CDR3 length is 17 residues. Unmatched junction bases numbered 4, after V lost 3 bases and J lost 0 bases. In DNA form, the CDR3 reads TGCGCCAGCAGCCAGTCTACTAGCGGGAGCTCCTACAATGAGCAGTTCTTC. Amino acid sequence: CASSQSTSGSSYNEQFF.

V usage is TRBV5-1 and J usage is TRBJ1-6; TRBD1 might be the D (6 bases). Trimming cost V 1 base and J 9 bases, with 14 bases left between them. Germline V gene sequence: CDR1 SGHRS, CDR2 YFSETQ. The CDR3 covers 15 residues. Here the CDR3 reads CASSLRTVPGSPLHF. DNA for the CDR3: TGCGCCAGCAGCTTGAGGACAGTCCCTGGTTCACCCCTCCACTTT.

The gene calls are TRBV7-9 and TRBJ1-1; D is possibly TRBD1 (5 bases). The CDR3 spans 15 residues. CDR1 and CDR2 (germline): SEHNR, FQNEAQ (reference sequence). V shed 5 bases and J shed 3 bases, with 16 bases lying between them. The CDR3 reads CASSGRQWGDTEAFF. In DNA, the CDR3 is TGTGCCAGCAGCGGACGACAGTGGGGGGACACTGAAGCTTTCTTT.

The CDR3: CASSQEGADTEQYF. The DNA of the CDR3 is TGTGCCAGCAGCCAGGAGGGGGCGGACACCGAGCAGTACTTC. V is TRBV3-1 (or the pseudogene TRBV3-2) and J is TRBJ2-7; the D gene is possibly TRBD1 (7 bases). This CDR3 contains 14 residues. CDR1 and CDR2 from the germline V gene are LGHDT and YNNKEL (reference sequence). Trimming shortened V by 3 bases and J by 6 bases, and 15 bases separated the two germline ends.

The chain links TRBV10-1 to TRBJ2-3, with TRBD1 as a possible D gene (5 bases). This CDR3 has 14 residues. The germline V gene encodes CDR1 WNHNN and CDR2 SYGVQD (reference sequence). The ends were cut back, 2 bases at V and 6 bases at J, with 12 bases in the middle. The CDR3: CASSEIGVGDTQYF. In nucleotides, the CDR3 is TGCGCCAGCAGTGAGATAGGGGTCGGGGATACGCAGTATTTT.

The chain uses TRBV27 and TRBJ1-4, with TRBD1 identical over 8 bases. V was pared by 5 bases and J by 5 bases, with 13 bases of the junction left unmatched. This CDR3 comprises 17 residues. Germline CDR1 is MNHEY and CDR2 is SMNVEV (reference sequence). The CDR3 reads CASSLLGGRTGNEKLFF. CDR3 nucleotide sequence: TGTGCCAGCAGTCTACTTGGGGGGCGGACAGGGAATGAAAAACTGTTTTTT. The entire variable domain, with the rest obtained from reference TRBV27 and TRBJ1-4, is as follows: EAQVTQNPRYLITVTGKKLTVTCSQNMNHEYMSWYRQDPGLGLRQIYYSMNVEVTDKGDVPEGYKVSRKEKRNFPLILESPSPNQTSLYFCASSLLGGRTGNEKLFFGSGTQLSVL.

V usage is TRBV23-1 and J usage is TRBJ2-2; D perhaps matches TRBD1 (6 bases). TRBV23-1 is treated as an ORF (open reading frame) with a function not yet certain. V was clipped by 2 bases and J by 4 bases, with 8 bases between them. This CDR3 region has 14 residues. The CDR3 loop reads CASSQRGFTGELFF. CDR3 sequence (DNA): TGCGCCAGCAGTCAAAGGGGGTTCACCGGGGAGCTGTTTTTT.

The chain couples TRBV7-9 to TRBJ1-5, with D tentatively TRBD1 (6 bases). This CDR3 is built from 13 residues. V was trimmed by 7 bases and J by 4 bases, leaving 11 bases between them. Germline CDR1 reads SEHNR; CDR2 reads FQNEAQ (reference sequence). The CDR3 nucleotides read TGTGCCAGCACAAATACAGGGAATCAGCCCCAGCATTTT. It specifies CASTNTGNQPQHF.

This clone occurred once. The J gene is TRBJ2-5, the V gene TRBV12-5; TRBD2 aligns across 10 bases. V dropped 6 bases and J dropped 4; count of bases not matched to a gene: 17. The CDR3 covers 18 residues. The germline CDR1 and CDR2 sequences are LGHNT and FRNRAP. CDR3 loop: CASGRPVLAGEDGETQYF. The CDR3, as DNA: TGTGCTAGTGGCCGCCCCGTTCTAGCGGGAGAGGATGGAGAGACCCAGTACTTC.

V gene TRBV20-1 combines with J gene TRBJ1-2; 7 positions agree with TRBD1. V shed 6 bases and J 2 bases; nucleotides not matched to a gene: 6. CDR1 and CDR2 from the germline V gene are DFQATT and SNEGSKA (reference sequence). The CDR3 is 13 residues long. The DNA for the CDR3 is TGCAGTGCCAGTGGGGGACAGAACTATGGCTACACCTTC. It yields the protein CSASGGQNYGYTF.

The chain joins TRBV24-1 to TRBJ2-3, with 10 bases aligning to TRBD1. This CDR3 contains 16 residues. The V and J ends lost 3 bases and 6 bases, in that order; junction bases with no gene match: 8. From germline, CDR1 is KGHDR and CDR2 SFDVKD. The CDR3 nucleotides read TGTGCCACCAGTGATCCTAGACAGGGGGCAGGGGATACGCAGTATTTT. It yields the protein CATSDPRQGAGDTQYF.

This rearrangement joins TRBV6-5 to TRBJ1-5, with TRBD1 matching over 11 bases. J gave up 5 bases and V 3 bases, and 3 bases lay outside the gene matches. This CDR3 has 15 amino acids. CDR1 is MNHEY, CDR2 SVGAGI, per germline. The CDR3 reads CASSYLGQGDQPQHF. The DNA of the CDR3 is TGTGCCAGCAGTTATTTGGGACAGGGGGATCAGCCCCAGCATTTT.

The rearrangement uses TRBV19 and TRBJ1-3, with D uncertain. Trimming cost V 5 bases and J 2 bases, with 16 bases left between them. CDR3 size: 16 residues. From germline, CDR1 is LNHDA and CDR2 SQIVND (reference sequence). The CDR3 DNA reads TGTGCCAGTAGTCTCGGCTACCCAAGCGCTGGAAACACCATATATTTT. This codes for CASSLGYPSAGNTIYF.

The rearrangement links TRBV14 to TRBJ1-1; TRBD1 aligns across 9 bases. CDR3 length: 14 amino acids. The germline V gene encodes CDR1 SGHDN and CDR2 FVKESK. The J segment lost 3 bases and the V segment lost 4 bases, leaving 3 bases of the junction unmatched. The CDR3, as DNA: TGTGCCAGCAGCCCACACAGGGGGCACACTGAAGCTTTCTTT. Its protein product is CASSPHRGHTEAFF.

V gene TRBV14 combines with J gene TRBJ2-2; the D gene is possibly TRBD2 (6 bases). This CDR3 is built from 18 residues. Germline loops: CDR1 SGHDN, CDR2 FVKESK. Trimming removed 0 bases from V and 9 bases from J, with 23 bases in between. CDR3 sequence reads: CASSQDRALASGIRELFF. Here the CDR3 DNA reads TGTGCCAGCAGCCAAGATAGGGCACTAGCTTCGGGCATAAGGGAGCTGTTTTTT.

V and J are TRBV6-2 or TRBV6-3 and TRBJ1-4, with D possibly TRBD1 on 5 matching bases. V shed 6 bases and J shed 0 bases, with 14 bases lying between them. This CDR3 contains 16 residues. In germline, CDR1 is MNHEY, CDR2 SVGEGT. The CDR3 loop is CASSPRGLTTNEKLFF. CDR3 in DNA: TGTGCCAGCAGCCCTAGGGGTTTGACAACTAATGAAAAACTGTTTTTT.

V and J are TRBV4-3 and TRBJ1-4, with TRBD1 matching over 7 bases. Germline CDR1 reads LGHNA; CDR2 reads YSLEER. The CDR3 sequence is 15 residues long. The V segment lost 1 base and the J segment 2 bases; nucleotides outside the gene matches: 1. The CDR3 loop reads CASSQGDSTNEKLFF. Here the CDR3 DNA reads TGCGCCAGCAGCCAAGGGGACAGTACTAATGAAAAACTGTTTTTT.

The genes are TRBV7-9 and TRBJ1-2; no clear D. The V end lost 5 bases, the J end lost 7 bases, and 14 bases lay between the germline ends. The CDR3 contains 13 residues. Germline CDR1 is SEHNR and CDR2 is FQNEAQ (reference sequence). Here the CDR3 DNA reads TGTGCCAGCAGCCGAGAGGGATGGGGTGGCTACACCTTC. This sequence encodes CASSREGWGGYTF.

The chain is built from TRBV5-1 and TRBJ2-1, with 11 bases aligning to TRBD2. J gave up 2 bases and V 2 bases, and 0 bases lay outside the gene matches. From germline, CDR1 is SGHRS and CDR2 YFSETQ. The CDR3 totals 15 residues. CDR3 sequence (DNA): TGCGCCAGCAGCTTTAGCGGGAGGGCCTACAATGAGCAGTTCTTC. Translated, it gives CASSFSGRAYNEQFF. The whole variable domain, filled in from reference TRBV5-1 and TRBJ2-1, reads KAGVTQTPRYLIKTRGQQVTLSCSPISGHRSVSWYQQTPGQGLQFLFEYFSETQRNKGNFPGRFSGRQFSNSRSEMNVSTLELGDSALYLCASSFSGRAYNEQFFGPGTRLTVL.